The sequence of this T cell receptor beta chain was determined in a study of T cell changes during pregnancy in multiple sclerosis. Clones were sequenced by immunoSEQ multiplex PCR, and TCRdb holds only the in-frame ones, with some missing. The data hold about 38,000 clones, with around 94% observed a single time. Germline V gene sequence: CDR1 SGHAT, CDR2 FQNNGV. Trimming removed 5 bases from V and 6 bases from J, with 14 bases in between. The CDR3 has 14 residues. This chain uses TRBV11-2 with TRBJ2-1; weak D call: TRBD1 (6 bases). The specimen was CD8+ T cells from peripheral blood mononuclear cells, collected in the third trimester of pregnancy. The receptor's source is a female donor with multiple sclerosis, enrolled in a pregnancy study. The CDR3 reads CASSPLSGVNEQFF. For the CDR3, the DNA is TGTGCCAGCAGCCCCCTGTCAGGGGTCAATGAGCAGTTCTTC. Drawing the rest from reference TRBV11-2 and TRBJ2-1, the complete variable domain is EAGVAQSPRYKIIEKRQSVAFWCNPISGHATLYWYQQILGQGPKLLIQFQNNGVVDDSQLPKDRFSAERLKGVDSTLKIQPAKLEDSAVYLCASSPLSGVNEQFFGPGTRLTVL.